This TCR beta chain was documented in a study of CD8+ T cells in alopecia areata (dated by TCRdb to 2016 to 2019). In the study overall: The treated patients took part in an open-label pilot trial in which moderate-to-severe alopecia areata was treated with oral tofacitinib at 5 to 10 mg twice daily. Patients received tofacitinib for 6 to 18 months and were then followed off drug for 6 months to check for delayed response and recurrence. For the treated patients, the SALT score, which quantifies what percentage of scalp surface area is affected, served as the measure of disease severity. High-throughput TCRbeta sequencing was used to examine T cell clonal expansion in alopecia areata in both the C3H/HeJ mouse model and human patients. In humans, TCRbeta sequencing was performed on scalp tissue and on sorted CD4+ and CD8+ peripheral blood T cells from healthy controls and from patients with patchy or totalis/universalis alopecia areata. Biopsies were taken from tofacitinib-treated patients at baseline and again at 4 and 24 weeks into treatment, and several of those patients also had a later scalp biopsy. Scalp clonality was compared across normal scalp (n=4), patchy alopecia areata scalp (n=8), and alopecia totalis/universalis scalp (n=8). RNA came from the PAXgene miRNA kit for fixed scalp, the miRNeasy kit for PBMCs, and the RNeasy kit for mouse skin. immunoSEQ multiplex PCR using 35 Vbeta forward primers and 13 Jbeta reverse primers was used to amplify TCRbeta CDR3 regions.

Taken from the germline V gene (reference sequence), the CDR1 and CDR2 loops are MNHEY and SMNVEV. The germline V and J ends show losses of 3 bases and 6 bases respectively, and no gene match explains 13 bases of the junction. Its CDR3 holds 16 amino acids, cysteine through phenylalanine. Of the read, only the CDR3 DNA is kept; its 48 bases are in frame from base 1. Overall study outcomes, separate from this receptor: Compared with normal scalp, lesional scalp had higher clonality and more expanded CD8+ clones, particularly in alopecia totalis/universalis, a pattern that suggests antigenic drive. Many expanded lesional clones persisted in scalp and blood during tofacitinib treatment, which may partly explain relapse after stopping treatment. Scalp TCR repertoire analysis is complicated because resident alphabeta T cells in normal human skin are also sequenced, whereas mouse skin is dominated by gammadelta T cells. TCR sequences shared between patients were less clear than in mice, possibly partly because of HLA diversity in the patient population. Tofacitinib significantly lowered scalp clonality and the number of expanded CD8+ clones among the top 100 scalp clones. Because the treated cohort was small and had only one nonresponder, larger studies are needed to examine links between baseline CD8+ expansion and response.

The sample's treatment or condition label is to be understood as: oral pan-JAK inhibitor, 5-10 mg twice daily. Peripheral blood and lesional scalp punch biopsies were obtained from patients with alopecia areata. After PBMCs were isolated by density centrifugation and stained for CD3, CD4 and CD8, a FACSAria was used to sort CD4+ and CD8+ T cells. Of note for this clone: The antigen it binds to is not known. No quality values exist for individual bases; no much larger clone is one base distant.

Preparation of the library involved the immunoSEQ multiplex PCR assay. For TCR sequencing, RNA was extracted from every sample and reverse transcribed into cDNA to serve as template. SuperScript III was used for first-strand cDNA synthesis, primed with a 2:1 mix of oligo-dT and random hexamers. A synthetic immune receptor repertoire was used to gauge amplification bias, and whatever bias remained was removed computationally. As for how the authors treated the data: Raw reads were preprocessed to remove errors, and CDR3 was defined according to IMGT conventions as the region from the conserved cysteine to phenylalanine. Clonality was computed by normalizing Shannon entropy by log2 of the number of productive unique TCRs and subtracting the result from 1. Whether each scalp clone was CD4 or CD8 was inferred by checking scalp TCRbeta sequences against the CD4 and CD8 repertoires from sorted blood. This immuneACCESS table, as held by TCRdb, lists in-frame sequences with V and J called but not all clones. Of the missing ones, under half trace to an unresolved V gene in checked studies; the others have no known cause. That table is the source of V, J and clone size, and D and trimming were worked out from the DNA. Within this sample are 93,000 or so clones, with over 75% of them counted one time only. The ten biggest clones cover 8.5% to 14% of the sample.

The rearrangement joined TRBV27 to TRBJ2-7; the central 8 bases match TRBD1. Material: CD8+ T cells sorted from blood, obtained between weeks 30 and 35, from a patient treated with tofacitinib. The TCR sequence derives from a human donor with alopecia areata. In nucleotides, the sequence is TGTGCCAGCAGTTTGGAGATGGCAGGGGGCATTGTCGAGCAGTACTTC. Translated, this gives CASSLEMAGGIVEQYF.